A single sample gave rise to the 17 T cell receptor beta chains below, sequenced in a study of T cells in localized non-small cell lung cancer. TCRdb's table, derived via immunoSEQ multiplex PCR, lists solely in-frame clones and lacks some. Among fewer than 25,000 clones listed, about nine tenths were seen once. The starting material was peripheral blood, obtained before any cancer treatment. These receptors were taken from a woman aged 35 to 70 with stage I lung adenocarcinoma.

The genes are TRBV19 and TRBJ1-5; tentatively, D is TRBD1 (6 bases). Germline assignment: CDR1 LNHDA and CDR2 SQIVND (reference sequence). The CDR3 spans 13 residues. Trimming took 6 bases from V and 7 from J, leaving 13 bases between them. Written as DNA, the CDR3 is TGTGCCAGTAGCCCGGGGGGACAACAGCCCCAGCATTTT. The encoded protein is CASSPGGQQPQHF.

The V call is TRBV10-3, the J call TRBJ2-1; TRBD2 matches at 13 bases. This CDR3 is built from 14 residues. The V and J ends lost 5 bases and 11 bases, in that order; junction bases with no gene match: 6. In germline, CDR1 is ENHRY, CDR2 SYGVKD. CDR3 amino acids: CAISTSGGVLKQFF. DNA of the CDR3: TGTGCCATCAGTACTAGCGGGGGGGTATTGAAGCAGTTCTTC.

Written as DNA, the CDR3 is TGTGCCAGCAGGGGAGGAAAAGGAGGGAGCGCCAAGTTGGGTGAGCAGTTCTTC. It is translated as CASRGGKGGSAKLGEQFF. The chain combines TRBV27 with TRBJ2-1, with D perhaps TRBD2 (6 bases). Germline V gives CDR1 MNHEY, CDR2 SMNVEV (reference sequence). Trimming pared 6 bases from V and 9 bases from J, leaving 30 bases between. There are 18 residues in the CDR3.

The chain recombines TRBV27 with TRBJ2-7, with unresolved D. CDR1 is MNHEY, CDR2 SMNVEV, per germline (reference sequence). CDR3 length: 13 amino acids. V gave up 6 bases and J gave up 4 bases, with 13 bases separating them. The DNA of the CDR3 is TGTGCCAGCAGGCCCGCAGAGAAGTACGAGCAGTACTTC. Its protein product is CASRPAEKYEQYF.

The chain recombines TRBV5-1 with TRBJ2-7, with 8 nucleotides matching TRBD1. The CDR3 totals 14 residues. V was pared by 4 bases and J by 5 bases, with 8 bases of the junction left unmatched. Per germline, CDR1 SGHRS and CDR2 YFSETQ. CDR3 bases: TGCGCCAGCAGCCCCGGACAGGGAATCCACGAGCAGTACTTC. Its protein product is CASSPGQGIHEQYF.

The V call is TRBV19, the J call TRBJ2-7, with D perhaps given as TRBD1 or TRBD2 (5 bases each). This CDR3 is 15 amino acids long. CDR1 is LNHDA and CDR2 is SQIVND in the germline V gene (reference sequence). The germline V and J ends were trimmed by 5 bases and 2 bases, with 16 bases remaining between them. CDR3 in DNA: TGTGCCAGTAGTCGAGGCGGGCCAGGGCCCTACGAGCAGTACTTC. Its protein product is CASSRGGPGPYEQYF. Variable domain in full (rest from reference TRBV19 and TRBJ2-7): DGGITQSPKYLFRKEGQNVTLSCEQNLNHDAMYWYRQDPGQGLRLIYYSQIVNDFQKGDIAEGYSVSREKKESFPLTVTSAQKNPTAFYLCASSRGGPGPYEQYFGPGTRLTVT.

The CDR3 region has the DNA TGTGCCTCCCAACAGAGGCAGGGGTCCTCTGGGGCCAACGTCCTGACTTTC. It translates to CASQQRQGSSGANVLTF. The chain joins TRBV30 to TRBJ2-6, with D possibly being TRBD1 (6 bases). This CDR3 has 17 amino acids. With 7 bases removed from V and 0 bases from J, the gap between germline ends came to 19 bases. In germline, CDR1 is GTSNPN, CDR2 SVGIG (reference sequence).

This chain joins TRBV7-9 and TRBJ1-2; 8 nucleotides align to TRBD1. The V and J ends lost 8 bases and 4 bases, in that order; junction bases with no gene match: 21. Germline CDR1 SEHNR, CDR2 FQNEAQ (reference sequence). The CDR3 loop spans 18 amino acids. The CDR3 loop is CASSRSVAGGAGSYGYTF. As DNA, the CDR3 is TGTGCCAGCTCCCGAAGCGTAGCAGGGGGCGCGGGGTCCTATGGCTACACCTTC.

CDR3 nucleotide sequence: TGTGCCAGCAGTTACGGGGGGCGGGCATACGAGCAGTACTTC. Translated, it gives CASSYGGRAYEQYF. The V call is TRBV6-5, the J call TRBJ2-7; either TRBD1 or TRBD2 may fit D (6 bases each). Germline V gene data show CDR1 as MNHEY and CDR2 as SVGAGI. The CDR3 is 14 amino acids. V was cut by 2 bases and J by 4 bases, with 12 bases left in between.

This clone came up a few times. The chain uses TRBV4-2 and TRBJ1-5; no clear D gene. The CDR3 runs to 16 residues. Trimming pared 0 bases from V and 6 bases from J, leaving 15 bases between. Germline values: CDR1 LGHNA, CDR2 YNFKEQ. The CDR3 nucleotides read TGTGCCAGCAGCCAAGAGTCCGGGGATGGGATTCAGCCCCAGCATTTT. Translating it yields CASSQESGDGIQPQHF.

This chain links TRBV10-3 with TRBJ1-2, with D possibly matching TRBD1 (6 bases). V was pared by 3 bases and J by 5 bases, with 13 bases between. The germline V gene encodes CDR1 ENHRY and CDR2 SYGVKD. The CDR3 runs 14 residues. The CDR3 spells CAISEDQGWYGYTF. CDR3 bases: TGTGCCATCAGTGAAGATCAGGGGTGGTATGGCTACACCTTC.

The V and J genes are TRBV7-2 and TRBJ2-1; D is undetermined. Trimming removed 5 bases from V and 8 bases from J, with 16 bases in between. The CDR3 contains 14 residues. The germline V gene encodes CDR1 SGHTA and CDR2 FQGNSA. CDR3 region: CASSIDGFVDEQFF. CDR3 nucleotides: TGTGCCAGCAGCATAGACGGGTTTGTAGATGAGCAGTTCTTC.

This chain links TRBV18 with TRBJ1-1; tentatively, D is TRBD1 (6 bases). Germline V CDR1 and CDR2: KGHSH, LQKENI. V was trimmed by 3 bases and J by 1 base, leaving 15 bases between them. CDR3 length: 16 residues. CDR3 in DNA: TGTGCCAGCTCACCGAGGCTGGGGGGGGCGAACACTGAAGCTTTCTTT. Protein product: CASSPRLGGANTEAFF.

Here the CDR3 reads CASSLDSWNTEAFF. CDR3 DNA sequence: TGCGCCAGCAGCTTGGACTCCTGGAACACTGAAGCTTTCTTT. This sequence joins TRBV5-1 and TRBJ1-1; no definite D call. The CDR3 extends over 14 amino acids. V was trimmed by 0 bases and J by 1 base, leaving 7 bases between them. The V gene's germline CDR1 is SGHRS and CDR2 YFSETQ.

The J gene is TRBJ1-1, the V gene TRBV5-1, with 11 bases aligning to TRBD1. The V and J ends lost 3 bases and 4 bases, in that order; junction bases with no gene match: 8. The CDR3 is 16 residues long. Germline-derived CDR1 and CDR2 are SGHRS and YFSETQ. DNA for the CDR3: TGCGCCAGCAGCTCTGTATCCGGGACAGGGGGCACTGAAGCTTTCTTT. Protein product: CASSSVSGTGGTEAFF.

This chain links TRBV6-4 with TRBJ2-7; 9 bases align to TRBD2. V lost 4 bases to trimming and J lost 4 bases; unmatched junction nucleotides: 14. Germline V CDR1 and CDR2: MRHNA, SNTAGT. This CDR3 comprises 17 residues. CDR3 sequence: CASSAGGRARGRYEQYF. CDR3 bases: TGTGCCAGCAGTGCTGGCGGGAGGGCCAGGGGGAGGTACGAGCAGTACTTC.

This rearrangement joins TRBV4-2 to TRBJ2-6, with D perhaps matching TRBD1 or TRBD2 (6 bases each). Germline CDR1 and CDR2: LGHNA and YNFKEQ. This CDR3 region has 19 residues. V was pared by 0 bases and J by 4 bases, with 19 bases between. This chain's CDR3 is CASSQDEGEDTLGANVLTF. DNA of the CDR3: TGTGCCAGCAGCCAAGACGAGGGGGAGGACACCCTCGGGGCCAACGTCCTGACTTTC.